The 32 T cell receptor beta chains reported below all come from one sample, sequenced in a study. The protocol was immunoSEQ multiplex PCR, while the TCRdb copy is restricted to in-frame clones and leaves out a portion. Counted here are about 68,000 clones, roughly 93% occurring once; the ten biggest clones make up roughly 4%. Sequenced: PBMCs. The source of these receptors is a man aged 40-55 years with rheumatoid arthritis.

This sequence joins TRBV2 and TRBJ1-5; 10 nucleotides match TRBD1. CDR3 length equals 15 residues. Germline CDR1 SNHLY, CDR2 FYNNEI. Trimming removed 5 bases from V and 3 bases from J; junction bases left unmatched: 4. The DNA of the CDR3 is TGTGCCAGCAGTCGGGACAGGGGATACAATCAGCCCCAGCATTTT. Its translation: CASSRDRGYNQPQHF. The complete variable domain, with remaining parts taken from reference TRBV2 and TRBJ1-5, reads EPEVTQTPSHQVTQMGQEVILRCVPISNHLYFYWYRQILGQKVEFLVSFYNNEISEKSEIFDDQFSVERPDGSNFTLKIRSTKLEDSAMYFCASSRDRGYNQPQHFGDGTRLSIL.

The sample holds a few counts of this clone. The J gene is TRBJ1-6, the V gene TRBV7-9; D perhaps matches TRBD1 (5 bases). Deletions cut 5 bases from V and 8 bases from J, with 19 bases between. This CDR3 comprises 16 residues. CDR1 and CDR2 from the germline V gene are SEHNR and FQNEAQ (reference sequence). The CDR3 spells CASSGRDGVLDSPLHF. In nucleotides, the CDR3 is TGTGCCAGCAGCGGCCGGGACGGCGTATTGGATTCACCCCTCCACTTT.

The sample holds one count of this clone. V and J are TRBV6-5 and TRBJ1-3; D may be TRBD1 (5 bases). Trimming left V 4 bases short and J 0 bases short, with 7 bases between. Germline V gene data show CDR1 as MNHEY and CDR2 as SVGAGI. The CDR3 length is 14 residues. CDR3 nucleotide sequence: TGTGCCAGCAGTTCGACAGCCTCTGGAAACACCATATATTTT. It codes for CASSSTASGNTIYF.

CDR3 nucleotide sequence: TGTGCCAGCAGTTCACGCCTTCTCGGGACTAGCGGTCACTACAATGAGCAGTTCTTC. Protein sequence: CASSSRLLGTSGHYNEQFF. This chain links TRBV28 with TRBJ2-1; 11 nucleotides match TRBD2. The CDR3 totals 19 residues. The germline V gene encodes CDR1 MDHEN and CDR2 SYDVKM. After removal of 4 bases from V and 3 bases from J, the junction contained 14 bases not matched to a gene.

The chain is built from TRBV7-9 and TRBJ2-1; possible D gene TRBD2, 6 bases. V was trimmed by 4 bases and J by 4 bases, leaving 17 bases between them. CDR3 length: 16 residues. Germline-derived CDR1 and CDR2 are SEHNR and FQNEAQ (reference sequence). In DNA, the CDR3 is TGTGCCAGCAGCTCGGATATTAGCGGACCGTACAATGAGCAGTTCTTC. The encoded protein is CASSSDISGPYNEQFF.

This clone was recorded a few times. The V gene is TRBV11-2, the J gene TRBJ1-1, with D unresolved. Germline assignment: CDR1 SGHAT and CDR2 FQNNGV. The CDR3 consists of 14 residues. The V end was cut by 0 bases, the J end by 4 bases, with 9 bases between. Here the CDR3 DNA reads TGTGCCAGCAGCTTAGACAGCGGTGGCACTGAAGCTTTCTTT. This codes for CASSLDSGGTEAFF.

The chain combines TRBV19 with TRBJ1-2; TRBD1 is a possible D gene (5 bases). CDR1 is LNHDA and CDR2 is SQIVND in the germline V gene (reference sequence). The CDR3 covers 14 residues. Between the trimmed V and J ends, which lost 7 bases and 7 bases, there was a span of 19 bases. The CDR3 nucleotides read TGTGCCAGTAACACACCCGGGGGGAGTCGTGGCTACACCTTC. Its translation is CASNTPGGSRGYTF.

The chain combines TRBV15 with TRBJ1-5; D is uncertain. V lost 5 bases to trimming and J lost 6 bases, with 8 bases between them. This CDR3 is built from 12 residues. Germline V gene lookup returns CDR1 LNHNV and CDR2 YYDKDF (reference sequence). CDR3 coding DNA: TGTGCCACCAGCGGAACGGGTCAGCCCCAGCATTTT. Translating it yields CATSGTGQPQHF. Using reference TRBV15 and TRBJ1-5 for the parts outside the CDR3, the full variable domain is DAMVIQNPRYQVTQFGKPVTLSCSQTLNHNVMYWYQQKSSQAPKLLFHYYDKDFNNEADTPDNFQSRRPNTSFCFLDIRSPGLGDTAMYLCATSGTGQPQHFGDGTRLSIL.

The CDR3 is CASSDAGNQPQHF. Written as DNA, the CDR3 is TGTGCCAGCAGTGACGCGGGCAATCAGCCCCAGCATTTT. The V and J genes are TRBV25-1 and TRBJ1-5; D is ambiguous. Trimming took 3 bases from V and 2 from J, leaving 5 bases between them. From germline, CDR1 is MGHDK and CDR2 SYGVNS. This CDR3 has 13 amino acids. The full variable domain, with the rest looked up from reference TRBV25-1 and TRBJ1-5, is EADIYQTPRYLVIGTGKKITLECSQTMGHDKMYWYQQDPGMELHLIHYSYGVNSTEKGDLSSESTVSRIRTEHFPLTLESARPSHTSQYLCASSDAGNQPQHFGDGTRLSIL.

The J gene is TRBJ1-2, the V gene TRBV7-2; TRBD1 agrees at 7 bases. V lost 5 bases and J lost 5; bases outside the gene matches: 8. From germline, CDR1 is SGHTA and CDR2 FQGNSA. This CDR3 region has 14 residues. The CDR3 here is CASSEGARVYGYTF. The CDR3 bases are TGTGCCAGCAGCGAGGGGGCGCGAGTATATGGCTACACCTTC.

This clone was found once. V usage is TRBV19 and J usage is TRBJ2-4, with D tentatively TRBD1 (5 bases). Germline loops: CDR1 LNHDA, CDR2 SQIVND (reference sequence). V was cut by 6 bases and J by 6 bases, with 9 bases left in between. This CDR3 has 12 residues. This CDR3 is CASSPQGNIQYF. CDR3 coding DNA: TGTGCCAGTAGCCCGCAGGGAAACATTCAGTACTTC. Looking up the rest from reference TRBV19 and TRBJ2-4 gives the full variable domain: DGGITQSPKYLFRKEGQNVTLSCEQNLNHDAMYWYRQDPGQGLRLIYYSQIVNDFQKGDIAEGYSVSREKKESFPLTVTSAQKNPTAFYLCASSPQGNIQYFGAGTRLSVL.

The V gene is TRBV5-1, the J gene TRBJ1-5; 9 bases line up with TRBD1. The CDR3 runs to 16 residues. Germline CDR1 is SGHRS and CDR2 is YFSETQ. Germline trimming cut 4 bases from V and 0 bases from J; bases unmatched to any gene: 5. The CDR3 here is CASSPGQGSSNQPQHF. As DNA, the CDR3 is TGCGCCAGCAGCCCAGGACAGGGGTCTAGCAATCAGCCCCAGCATTTT.

The V gene is TRBV24-1, the J gene TRBJ1-1; the D gene is possibly TRBD1 (6 bases). The V and J ends lost 4 bases and 9 bases respectively, with 11 bases between them. The CDR3 loop spans 12 amino acids. In germline, CDR1 is KGHDR, CDR2 SFDVKD. CDR3 sequence reads: CATSELGQQAFF. The CDR3 DNA reads TGTGCCACCAGTGAATTAGGACAGCAAGCTTTCTTT.

This rearrangement joins TRBV7-2 to TRBJ1-2; D gene uncertain. There are 14 residues in the CDR3. Germline V gene lookup returns CDR1 SGHTA and CDR2 FQGNSA. V was clipped by 1 base and J by 5 bases, with 11 bases between them. This chain's CDR3 is CASSLVRIPYGYTF. For the CDR3, the DNA is TGTGCCAGCAGCTTAGTTCGGATCCCATATGGCTACACCTTC.

This clone was detected once. The rearrangement links TRBV19 to TRBJ2-7; weak D call: TRBD1 (6 bases). V was shortened by 3 bases and J by 5 bases, with 14 bases between the two germline ends. Germline V CDR1 and CDR2: LNHDA, SQIVND (reference sequence). The CDR3 consists of 14 residues. DNA of the CDR3: TGTGCCAGTAGTATGGGAAAACAGGGTCACGAGCAGTACTTC. This translates into CASSMGKQGHEQYF. The whole variable domain, remainder taken from reference TRBV19 and TRBJ2-7, is DGGITQSPKYLFRKEGQNVTLSCEQNLNHDAMYWYRQDPGQGLRLIYYSQIVNDFQKGDIAEGYSVSREKKESFPLTVTSAQKNPTAFYLCASSMGKQGHEQYFGPGTRLTVT.

V usage is TRBV5-8 and J usage is TRBJ2-2; TRBD2 might be the D (6 bases). The germline V gene has CDR1 SGHTS and CDR2 YDEGEE. The CDR3 is made up of 16 amino acids. Trimming stripped 0 bases from V and 4 bases from J, with 13 bases between. The CDR3 coding sequence is TGTGCCAGCAGCTTGGTGCGGGGAGGAGCCACCGGGGAGCTGTTTTTT. The encoded protein is CASSLVRGGATGELFF.

The chain employs TRBV25-1 and TRBJ1-4; weak D call: TRBD1 (5 bases). The germline V and J ends were trimmed by 2 bases and 10 bases, with 20 bases remaining between them. In germline, CDR1 is MGHDK, CDR2 SYGVNS. The CDR3 contains 16 residues. CDR3 DNA sequence: TGTGCCAGCAGTGAAATGCGGACAAGGGACGGGGGAAAACTGTTTTTT. Its translation: CASSEMRTRDGGKLFF.

The chain has TRBV4-3 and TRBJ2-3; D is possibly TRBD2 (6 bases). Germline V lookup: CDR1 LGHNA, CDR2 YSLEER. This CDR3 region has 19 residues. V was trimmed by 0 bases and J by 5 bases, leaving 24 bases between them. The CDR3 sequence: CASSQEVFLSSARGDTQYF. The CDR3 DNA follows: TGCGCCAGCAGCCAAGAGGTTTTCTTGTCTAGCGCTCGGGGAGATACGCAGTATTTT.

The chain employs TRBV6-6 and TRBJ1-3, with D unresolved. The CDR3 consists of 11 residues. The germline CDR1 and CDR2 sequences are MNHNY and SVGAGI (reference sequence). The ends were cut back, 4 bases at V and 5 bases at J, with 3 bases in the middle. The chain's CDR3 is CASSSRNTIYF. CDR3 nucleotide sequence: TGTGCCAGCAGTTCAAGAAACACCATATATTTT.

The chain combines TRBV27 with TRBJ2-7; no reliable D call. CDR3 size: 13 residues. CDR1 MNHEY and CDR2 SMNVEV come from the germline V gene (reference sequence). V was clipped by 6 bases and J by 3 bases, with 12 bases between them. In DNA, the CDR3 is TGTGCCAGCAGCATCCGCGCAAACTACGAGCAGTACTTC. It specifies CASSIRANYEQYF.

The chain uses TRBV7-8 and TRBJ2-7; 9 bases are a match to TRBD2. The V segment lost 5 bases and the J segment 2 bases; nucleotides outside the gene matches: 7. This CDR3 has 15 residues. Germline CDR1 SGHVS, CDR2 FQNEAQ. CDR3 protein: CASSRAGGKAYEQYF. The CDR3 DNA reads TGTGCCAGCAGCCGTGCGGGAGGGAAGGCCTACGAGCAGTACTTC.

The rearrangement joins TRBV5-1 to TRBJ1-5; D perhaps matches TRBD1 (6 bases). The CDR3 spans 16 residues. Trimming pared 4 bases from V and 0 bases from J, leaving 14 bases between. Germline V gene data show CDR1 as SGHRS and CDR2 as YFSETQ. The CDR3 nucleotides read TGCGCCAGCAGCCTCGACGGACAGTATAGCAATCAGCCCCAGCATTTT. Translation: CASSLDGQYSNQPQHF.

The gene calls are TRBV20-1 and TRBJ2-1; D possibly matches TRBD1 or TRBD2 (5 bases each). Trimming pared 3 bases from V and 12 bases from J, leaving 12 bases between. Germline assignment: CDR1 DFQATT and CDR2 SNEGSKA (reference sequence). The CDR3 is 11 residues long. For the CDR3, the DNA is TGCAGTGCTAGTCAGGGACCCGGGCAGTTCTTC. Translation: CSASQGPGQFF.

The J gene is TRBJ1-1, the V gene TRBV28; D uncertain. The CDR3 contains 15 residues. The V and J ends lost 6 bases and 5 bases respectively, with 19 bases between them. Germline V gene lookup returns CDR1 MDHEN and CDR2 SYDVKM. CDR3 in DNA: TGTGCCAGCAGCCCCTATGACGGCCAGCTTACTGAAGCTTTCTTT. Translation gives CASSPYDGQLTEAFF.

V is TRBV29-1 and J is TRBJ1-1; the D gene is possibly TRBD1 (5 bases). V was pared by 0 bases and J by 7 bases, with 12 bases between. CDR1 is SQVTM and CDR2 is ANQGSEA in the germline V gene. The length of the CDR3 is 13 residues. CDR3 protein: CSVEERGSREAFF. DNA for the CDR3: TGCAGCGTTGAAGAGCGGGGGAGTCGTGAAGCTTTCTTT. The full variable domain, in which reference TRBV29-1 and TRBJ1-1 provide the parts outside the CDR3, is SAVISQKPSRDICQRGTSLTIQCQVDSQVTMMFWYRQQPGQSLTLIATANQGSEATYESGFVIDKFPISRPNLTFSTLTVSNMSPEDSSIYLCSVEERGSREAFFGQGTRLTVV.

The V and J genes are TRBV3-1 (or the pseudogene TRBV3-2) and TRBJ1-6; D possibly corresponds to TRBD1 (5 bases). Germline values: CDR1 LGHDT, CDR2 YNNKEL (reference sequence). The ends were cut back, 0 bases at V and 3 bases at J, with 12 bases in the middle. This CDR3 is 17 amino acids long. In nucleotides, the CDR3 is TGTGCCAGCAGCCAAGAGTCGCAGGGTGACTATAATTCACCCCTCCACTTT. Encoded protein: CASSQESQGDYNSPLHF.

The chain uses TRBV3-1 (or the pseudogene TRBV3-2) and TRBJ1-4; possibly TRBD1 for D (5 bases). Deletions cut 6 bases from V and 12 bases from J, with 20 bases between. This CDR3 has 14 amino acids. The germline V gene has CDR1 LGHDT and CDR2 YNNKEL (reference sequence). CDR3 coding DNA: TGTGCCAGCAGTATAGGACACACTGGAGGGGAACTGTTTTTT. This encodes CASSIGHTGGELFF.

The rearrangement uses TRBV12-3 or TRBV12-4 and TRBJ2-1, with D maybe TRBD1 (6 bases). The CDR3 length is 12 residues. V was pared by 6 bases and J by 5 bases, with 8 bases between. The CDR3 region is CASSRGNNEQFF. The CDR3 DNA is TGTGCCAGCAGCAGGGGAAACAATGAGCAGTTCTTC.

CDR3 nucleotides: TGTGCCAGTAGTATCACCGGGAGAACAGATACGCAGTATTTT. Its protein is CASSITGRTDTQYF. The chain has TRBV19 and TRBJ2-3, with D possibly matching TRBD2 (6 bases). The CDR3 has 14 residues. V lost 3 bases to trimming and J lost 3 bases, with 10 bases between them. Germline V gives CDR1 LNHDA, CDR2 SQIVND (reference sequence).

This chain joins TRBV27 and TRBJ1-2; 7 nucleotides line up with TRBD1. Trimming cost V 5 bases and J 8 bases; bases outside gene matches: 8. Per the germline V gene, CDR1 is MNHEY and CDR2 is SMNVEV (reference sequence). This CDR3 spans 13 amino acids. For the CDR3, the DNA is TGTGCCAGCAGTCCCAAGACAGGGCGAGGCTACACCTTC. This sequence encodes CASSPKTGRGYTF.

The chain uses TRBV27 and TRBJ1-1; D might be TRBD1 (5 bases). V was cut by 0 bases and J by 3 bases, with 11 bases left in between. CDR3 length equals 15 residues. In germline, CDR1 is MNHEY, CDR2 SMNVEV (reference sequence). The chain's CDR3 is CASSLSGRMDTEAFF. The CDR3 bases are TGTGCCAGCAGTTTATCGGGGCGCATGGACACTGAAGCTTTCTTT.

The gene calls are TRBV1 and TRBJ2-3. TRBV1 is tagged as a pseudogene. The CDR3 is made up of 16 amino acids. The CDR3 coding sequence is TGCACCAGCAGCCAAGATCGTCGTGTGCTCACAGATACGCAGTATTTT. Its translation: CTSSQDRRVLTDTQYF.